The 10 T cell receptor beta chains below were found in one sample sequenced in a study of blood T cell repertoires in COVID-19. Sequencing used immunoSEQ multiplex PCR; TCRdb keeps in-frame clones, though not all of them. The top ten clones hold around 1.2% of a sample with approximately 210,000 clones, 92% of them seen once. Sequenced input: peripheral blood. Receptors originate from a man aged 30-40 years with acute or convalescent COVID-19.

The rearrangement uses TRBV10-1 and TRBJ1-3; 7 nucleotides line up with TRBD1. Trimming removed 6 bases from V and 2 bases from J; junction bases left unmatched: 7. CDR3 length: 15 amino acids. Germline V gene lookup returns CDR1 WNHNN and CDR2 SYGVQD (reference sequence). The DNA for the CDR3 is TGCGCCAGCAGCGTAGACGACAGGGCTGGAAACACCATATATTTT. The encoded protein is CASSVDDRAGNTIYF.

The CDR3 loop reads CSVELRGRSYEQYF. The CDR3 nucleotides read TGCAGCGTTGAGTTGAGGGGGAGATCCTACGAGCAGTACTTC. The chain is built from TRBV29-1 and TRBJ2-7; TRBD1 might be the D (6 bases). Trimming took off 3 bases at V and 1 base at J, with 13 bases between the two ends. The CDR3 contains 14 residues. Germline CDR1 and CDR2: SQVTM and ANQGSEA.

The J gene is TRBJ1-3, the V gene TRBV19; possibly TRBD1 for D (6 bases). Trimming cost V 5 bases and J 0 bases, with 26 bases left between them. This CDR3 spans 20 amino acids. Germline V gives CDR1 LNHDA, CDR2 SQIVND (reference sequence). The CDR3 loop is CASSPVYRAFASSSGNTIYF. The CDR3, as DNA: TGTGCCAGTAGTCCTGTCTACAGGGCCTTCGCCTCCAGCTCTGGAAACACCATATATTTT.

This clone was picked up a small number of times. The gene calls are TRBV30 and TRBJ2-7; 11 nucleotides line up with TRBD2. Per the germline V gene, CDR1 is GTSNPN and CDR2 is SVGIG (reference sequence). The J segment lost 0 bases and the V segment lost 5 bases, leaving 9 bases of the junction unmatched. The CDR3 has 16 amino acids. CDR3 in amino acids: CAWAHRLAGPSYEQYF. The CDR3 DNA reads TGTGCCTGGGCGCATAGACTAGCGGGACCCTCCTACGAGCAGTACTTC.

The chain has TRBV19 and TRBJ1-1; tentative D call: TRBD1 (5 bases). Trimming took 2 bases from V and 4 from J, leaving 11 bases between them. The germline gives CDR1 LNHDA, CDR2 SQIVND (reference sequence). The CDR3 sequence is 14 residues long. CDR3: CASSIKAGRTEAFF. CDR3 sequence (DNA): TGTGCCAGTAGTATAAAAGCAGGGCGCACTGAAGCTTTCTTT.

The chain combines TRBV27 with TRBJ2-3; 7 bases are a match to TRBD2. The V segment lost 3 bases and the J segment 0 bases; nucleotides outside the gene matches: 3. CDR3 size: 15 residues. Germline values: CDR1 MNHEY, CDR2 SMNVEV (reference sequence). In DNA form, the CDR3 reads TGTGCCAGCAGTTTGAGAGCGGGAAGCACAGATACGCAGTATTTT. The encoded protein is CASSLRAGSTDTQYF.

The J gene is TRBJ2-3, the V gene TRBV27; D perhaps matches TRBD1 (5 bases). The V gene's germline CDR1 is MNHEY and CDR2 SMNVEV (reference sequence). The CDR3 runs to 17 residues. V was cut by 2 bases and J by 1 base, with 16 bases left in between. The CDR3: CASSLRVGPTGTDTQYF. DNA for the CDR3: TGTGCCAGCAGTTTACGGGTGGGGCCCACAGGCACAGATACGCAGTATTTT.

The rearrangement links TRBV6-5 to TRBJ1-2, with a possible D match to TRBD1 (5 bases). There are 15 residues in the CDR3. Germline-derived CDR1 and CDR2 are MNHEY and SVGAGI. V lost 0 bases and J lost 8, with 16 bases in between. For the CDR3, the DNA is TGTGCCAGCAGTTACTCACATCAGGGTTCAGGCGGCTACACCTTC. Translating gives CASSYSHQGSGGYTF.

V gene TRBV6-5 combines with J gene TRBJ1-6; D might be TRBD1 (5 bases). From germline, CDR1 is MNHEY and CDR2 SVGAGI. The CDR3 has 13 amino acids. Trimming pared 6 bases from V and 9 bases from J, leaving 12 bases between. CDR3 DNA: TGTGCCAGCAGGCCAGGGTTGGGTTCACCCCTCCACTTT. The encoded protein is CASRPGLGSPLHF.

This clone was counted only a few times. This chain uses TRBV3-1 (or the pseudogene TRBV3-2) with TRBJ2-7; TRBD2 matches 8 bases. Germline assignment: CDR1 LGHDT and CDR2 YNNKEL (reference sequence). The J segment lost 0 bases and the V segment lost 9 bases, leaving 4 bases of the junction unmatched. The CDR3 contains 13 residues. This CDR3 reads CASSGAFSYEQYF. CDR3 nucleotides: TGTGCCAGTAGCGGGGCCTTCTCCTACGAGCAGTACTTC.